These 23 T cell receptor beta chains were sequenced from one sample in a study of CXCR3-negative and CXCR3-positive naive CD8 T cells. The method, 5' RACE with UMI labels, was used to prepare the TRB cDNA libraries. One entry per CDR3 protein, without DNA, is what TCRdb gives after re-calling the 5' RACE reads. In all, the sample yields about 84,000 distinct CDR3 sequences. Broader study findings: The study found more hydrophobic TRB CDR3s in CXCR3-positive naive cells than in CXCR3-negative naive cells.

Their antigens are not known. Sequencing was carried out using naive CXCR3+ CD8+ T cells from blood. Subset defined: CD45RO-CCR7+CD27+CD95- naive CD8+ T cells expressing CXCR3 (TNR3+). These receptors were collected from a human donor in good health. Some clones in this sample may be carry-over from other donors' samples.

This chain joins TRBV19 and TRBJ1-1; without DNA, the TCRdb call of TRBD1 cannot be checked. The CDR3 is 14 residues long. From germline, CDR1 is LNHDA and CDR2 SQIVND (reference sequence). CDR3 sequence: CASNPGPWNTEAFF.

This chain connects TRBV29-1 to TRBJ2-1; the D call from TCRdb, TRBD1, cannot be confirmed without DNA. The CDR3 has 13 amino acids. Germline values: CDR1 SQVTM, CDR2 ANQGSEA. The CDR3 protein is CSAWTGVANEQFF.

This chain uses TRBV7-6 with TRBJ2-5; checking the TCRdb D call of TRBD1 is not possible without DNA. Germline V CDR1 and CDR2: SGHVS, FNYEAQ. The CDR3 is 15 residues long. CDR3 sequence: CASSPGRGRQETQYF.

V gene TRBV29-1 combines with J gene TRBJ2-1; the D gene TCRdb calls, TRBD2, cannot be checked with no DNA. This CDR3 comprises 14 residues. From germline, CDR1 is SQVTM and CDR2 ANQGSEA. The CDR3 here is CSAPRTGTSGSAFF.

The rearrangement links TRBV29-1 to TRBJ2-7; with no DNA, the TCRdb D assignment of TRBD2 cannot be verified. Germline loops: CDR1 SQVTM, CDR2 ANQGSEA. There are 14 residues in the CDR3. The CDR3 sequence: CSVESQREAYEQYF.

The chain recombines TRBV7-2 with TRBJ2-1; checking the TCRdb D call of TRBD2 is not possible without DNA. Germline V CDR1 and CDR2: SGHTA, FQGNSA. The CDR3 runs 17 residues. CDR3 amino acids: CASSSTLPGTAYNEQFF.

This CDR3 reads CASSRINGARQEIQYF. This chain uses TRBV7-7 with TRBJ2-5; TCRdb's D gene call, TRBD1, goes unchecked for lack of DNA. The CDR3 runs to 16 residues. Germline V CDR1 and CDR2: SSHAT, FNYEAQ (reference sequence).

The chain combines TRBV29-1 with TRBJ2-7; TCRdb picks TRBD2, but there is no DNA to check that call. This CDR3 has 16 amino acids. Germline values: CDR1 SQVTM, CDR2 ANQGSEA. CDR3 in amino acids: CSVMPMEGLSSYEQYF.

The chain is built from TRBV7-8 and TRBJ1-2. The germline gives CDR1 SGHVS, CDR2 FQNEAQ. CDR3 size: 12 residues. CDR3 sequence: CASSHRNYGYTF.

V and J are TRBV27 and TRBJ2-3; TCRdb's assignment of TRBD2 cannot be checked, as there is no DNA. Germline V gene lookup returns CDR1 MNHEY and CDR2 SMNVEV (reference sequence). The CDR3 is 14 residues long. The CDR3 reads CASSSSGLTDTQYF.

The chain carries TRBV6-2 or TRBV6-3 and TRBJ2-2; the D call of TRBD1 rests on TCRdb alone, since no DNA is present to check it. The CDR3 extends over 16 amino acids. Per germline, CDR1 MNHEY and CDR2 SVGEGT. CDR3 sequence reads: CASSYTGTGYAGELFF.

This chain joins TRBV14 and TRBJ2-5. From germline, CDR1 is SGHDN and CDR2 FVKESK. This CDR3 has 13 residues. CDR3 loop: CASSPSLGETQYF.

This chain connects TRBV3-1 to TRBJ2-1. The CDR3 runs 13 residues. The germline gives CDR1 LGHDT, CDR2 YNNKEL (reference sequence). CDR3 loop: CASSHSGRNEQFF.

V usage is TRBV5-1 and J usage is TRBJ1-1. There are 14 residues in the CDR3. CDR1 is SGHRS, CDR2 YFSETQ, per germline. The CDR3 protein is CASSFYLENTEAFF.

The V gene is TRBV7-6, the J gene TRBJ2-3; the TCRdb D gene call, TRBD2, has no DNA to confirm it. The CDR3 runs to 16 residues. CDR1 and CDR2 (germline): SGHVS, FNYEAQ. The CDR3 sequence: CASSPWTSGGEDTQYF.

The chain links TRBV28 to TRBJ1-2. Looked up from germline, CDR1 is MDHEN and CDR2 is SYDVKM. This CDR3 is 13 amino acids long. The CDR3 here is CASSFSTNYGYTF.

The chain couples TRBV29-1 to TRBJ2-1; the D call of TRBD2 rests on TCRdb alone, since no DNA is present to check it. Germline-derived CDR1 and CDR2 are SQVTM and ANQGSEA. CDR3 length: 16 residues. CDR3 protein: CSVAGLAERSYNEQFF.

The rearrangement joins TRBV20-1 to TRBJ2-1; TCRdb reports TRBD1, a call that lacks DNA to check it against. The CDR3 is 15 amino acids. Germline CDR1 and CDR2: DFQATT and SNEGSKA (reference sequence). The CDR3 here is CSATSTGEGGNEQFF.

V usage is TRBV18 and J usage is TRBJ2-7; TCRdb reports TRBD2, a call that lacks DNA to check it against. The V gene's germline CDR1 is KGHSH and CDR2 LQKENI. This CDR3 region has 16 residues. The CDR3 region is CASSPRGLAELPEQYF. Filled out from reference TRBV18 and TRBJ2-7, the complete variable domain reads NAGVMQNPRHLVRRRGQEARLRCSPMKGHSHVYWYRQLPEEGLKFMVYLQKENIIDESGMPKERFSAEFPKEGPSILRIQQVVRGDSAAYFCASSPRGLAELPEQYFGPGTRLTVT.

The CDR3 spells CASSQVRGPYEQYF. V usage is TRBV4-1 and J usage is TRBJ2-7; TCRdb lists TRBD1, though no DNA is available to test this call. This CDR3 is built from 14 residues. Germline lookup yields CDR1 MGHRA and CDR2 YSYEKL.

V usage is TRBV12-3 or TRBV12-4 and J usage is TRBJ2-2; TCRdb calls TRBD2, which cannot be checked without DNA. The CDR3 spans 15 residues. Here the CDR3 reads CASTTGTSGTGELFF.

The V gene is TRBV29-1, the J gene TRBJ2-2; the TCRdb D gene call, TRBD2, has no DNA to confirm it. The CDR3 is made up of 16 amino acids. From germline, CDR1 is SQVTM and CDR2 ANQGSEA. The CDR3 spells CSVVPSGREETGELFF.

The CDR3 reads CATGRVPFDTSYF. The chain links TRBV15 to TRBJ2-4. Germline lookup yields CDR1 LNHNV and CDR2 YYDKDF (reference sequence). CDR3 size: 13 residues.